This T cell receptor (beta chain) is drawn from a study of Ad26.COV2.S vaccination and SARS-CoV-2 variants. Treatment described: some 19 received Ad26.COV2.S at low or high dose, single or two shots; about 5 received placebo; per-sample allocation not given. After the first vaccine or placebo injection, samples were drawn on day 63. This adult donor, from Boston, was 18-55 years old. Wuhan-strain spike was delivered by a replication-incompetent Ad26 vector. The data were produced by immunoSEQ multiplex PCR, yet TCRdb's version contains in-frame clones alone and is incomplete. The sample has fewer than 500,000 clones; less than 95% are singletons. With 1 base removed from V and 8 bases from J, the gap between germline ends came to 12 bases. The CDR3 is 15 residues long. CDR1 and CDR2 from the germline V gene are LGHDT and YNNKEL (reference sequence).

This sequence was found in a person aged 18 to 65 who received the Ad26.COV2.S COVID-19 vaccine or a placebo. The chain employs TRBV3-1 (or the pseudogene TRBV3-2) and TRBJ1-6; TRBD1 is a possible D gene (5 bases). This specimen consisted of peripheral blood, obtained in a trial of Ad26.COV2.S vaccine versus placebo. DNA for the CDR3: TGTGCCAGCAGCCAAGGGGCAGGGTGGGATTCACCCCTCCACTTT. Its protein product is CASSQGAGWDSPLHF.